These T cell receptor beta chains were read from a single sample in a study of blood T cell repertoires in COVID-19. Method: immunoSEQ multiplex PCR; TCRdb's copy keeps in-frame clones and lacks some. The sample comprises some 150,000 clones, less than 85% of which are singletons, and about 1.5% rests with the top ten. The specimen sequenced was PBMCs or T cells enriched from blood (not recorded which). The receptor source for this set is a woman aged 18-29 years who had been exposed to COVID-19. CDR3s include the opening cysteine and the closing phenylalanine or tryptophan. The D gene is left open where the match is weak. Size values are once, few and many counts, or a class for expanded clones, and some rows have none.

CDR3 DNA: TGTGCCAGCAGCTTAGTCCGCGGTGGTTACAATGAGCAGTTCTTC
CDR3 protein: CASSLVRGGYNEQFF
V gene: TRBV11-2
D gene: -
clone size: -
J gene: TRBJ2-1

CDR3 DNA: TGCGCCAGCAGCCACAAAGGGGGCGACGAGCAGTACTTC
CDR3 protein: CASSHKGGDEQYF
V gene: TRBV4-1
D gene: TRBD1
clone size: -
J gene: TRBJ2-7

CDR3 DNA: TGTGCCAGCGGTCGGGACTTCCCCTACGAGCAGTACTTC
CDR3 protein: CASGRDFPYEQYF
V gene: TRBV6-5
D gene: -
clone size: once
J gene: TRBJ2-7

CDR3 DNA: TGTGCCAGCAGCTTGGGTCGGCTAGCGGGAGGGTATAATGAGCAGTTCTTC
CDR3 protein: CASSLGRLAGGYNEQFF
V gene: TRBV5-5
D gene: TRBD2
clone size: -
J gene: TRBJ2-1

CDR3 DNA: TGTGCCAGCAGTGGATCTCCGGGACTAGCGGGAGGCTCCTACGAGCAGTACTTC
CDR3 protein: CASSGSPGLAGGSYEQYF
V gene: TRBV6-6
D gene: TRBD2
clone size: medium-sized
J gene: TRBJ2-7

CDR3 DNA: TGCGCCAGCAGCCAGGACAGCGTCTCCTACGAGCAGTACTTC
CDR3 protein: CASSQDSVSYEQYF
V gene: TRBV4-3
D gene: -
clone size: -
J gene: TRBJ2-7

CDR3 DNA: TGTGCCAGCAGCCCGGACAGTTTACCTGGAAACACCATATATTTT
CDR3 protein: CASSPDSLPGNTIYF
V gene: TRBV11-2
D gene: -
clone size: -
J gene: TRBJ1-3

CDR3 DNA: TGTGCCAGCAGCTTAACGGGGTACCAAGCTTTCTTT
CDR3 protein: CASSLTGYQAFF
V gene: TRBV7-9
D gene: -
clone size: -
J gene: TRBJ1-1

CDR3 DNA: TGTGCCTGGACACCGGGACAGGGATACGAGCAGTACTTC
CDR3 protein: CAWTPGQGYEQYF
V gene: TRBV30
D gene: TRBD1
clone size: many
J gene: TRBJ2-7

CDR3 DNA: TGTGCTAGTGCTCTCGGGACTTTTCAAGAGACCCAGTACTTC
CDR3 protein: CASALGTFQETQYF
V gene: TRBV12-5
D gene: -
clone size: -
J gene: TRBJ2-5

CDR3 DNA: TGTGCCAGCAGCGCTAGCGGGAGTTACAATGAGCAGTTCTTC
CDR3 protein: CASSASGSYNEQFF
V gene: TRBV9
D gene: TRBD2
clone size: few
J gene: TRBJ2-1

CDR3 DNA: TGTGCCAGCAGCTCCGGGACAGATAATTCACCCCTCCACTTT
CDR3 protein: CASSSGTDNSPLHF
V gene: TRBV6-5
D gene: TRBD1
clone size: few
J gene: TRBJ1-6

CDR3 DNA: TGTGCCAGCAGTGATAGAGGTCTAGCGGCCTACAATGAGCAGTTCTTC
CDR3 protein: CASSDRGLAAYNEQFF
V gene: TRBV2
D gene: TRBD2
clone size: -
J gene: TRBJ2-1

CDR3 DNA: TGTGCCTGCCAGGGGACAGCCAAAAACATTCAGTACTTC
CDR3 protein: CACQGTAKNIQYF
V gene: TRBV30
D gene: -
clone size: -
J gene: TRBJ2-4